This TCR beta chain emerged from a study of glioma-infiltrating T cells after dendritic cell vaccination. Study summary: Patients had newly diagnosed or recurrent glioblastoma and received dendritic cell vaccines.

Overall study results and limits: The cohort had few patients with full blood and tumor sets.

Time point given: after dendritic cell vaccination, including at tumor progression/relapse. Primers: 60 V beta forward and 13 J beta reverse. Only in-frame clones appear in the TCRdb table, and some are missing; sequencing was by immunoSEQ multiplex PCR. This table has about 82,000 clones, around 86% appearing once. This clone appeared a single time. Its antigen is not identified. Trimming took off 8 bases at V and 0 bases at J, with 11 bases between the two ends. This CDR3 spans 14 amino acids. In germline, CDR1 is ENHRY, CDR2 SYGVKD. Source: blood, taken after dendritic cell vaccination. This sequence joins TRBV10-3 and TRBJ2-1, with D possibly being TRBD2 (6 bases). The clonotype comes from a human donor with glioblastoma. This chain's CDR3 is CAISGGSSYNEQFF. In DNA, the CDR3 is TGTGCCATCTCTGGGGGGAGCTCCTACAATGAGCAGTTCTTC.